This T cell receptor (beta chain) was captured by sequencing in a study of shared clonotypes between healthy human individuals. Findings and caveats of the study: Rarefaction showed that sequencing of sorted subsets was incomplete (despite large depth).

Original data processing: Because ImmunoSEQ provided only junction sequences with no quality scores, the filtering differed. TCRdb's copy holds only in-frame clones and misses some; the assay was immunoSEQ multiplex PCR. V, J and clone size derive from that table, while D and trimming were established from the DNA sequence. The data contain 2 million to 2.5 million clones, approximately 94% of them singletons. The length of the CDR3 is 15 residues. The V gene lost 0 bases and the J gene lost 4 bases, with 11 bases spanning the gap. Germline values: CDR1 LGHNA, CDR2 YSLEER. Donors, healthy HIV-negative adults, lacked recent acute infections or vaccinations. In the case of this clone: Its antigen is still unknown.

This clonotype was sampled from a man younger than 35 in good health. Some clones in this sample may be carry-over from other donors' samples. Sequencing was performed on naive CD4+ T cells from PBMCs. Described subset: CD45RA+ positively selected. The V gene is TRBV4-3, the J gene TRBJ2-3; no definite D call. The CDR3 sequence: CASSQELRGPDTQYF. DNA of the CDR3: TGCGCCAGCAGCCAAGAACTTAGAGGTCCAGATACGCAGTATTTT.